This TCR beta chain was found in a study of monozygotic twins with inflammatory bowel disease. Study outcomes and limitations: Heterogeneous immunosuppressive treatment regimens may have introduced variability into patient repertoires. Fewer shared clonotypes with others were found in IBD patients than in healthy twins, especially with disease activity.

Germline CDR1 SGHTA, CDR2 FQGNSA. The CDR3 is made up of 14 amino acids. TCRdb reprocessed the 5' RACE reads; each CDR3 protein has one entry and no DNA is given. This table lists approximately 200,000 distinct CDR3 sequences. In the case of this clonotype: What it binds is unknown.

The sequence was collected from a human donor with ulcerative colitis or Crohn's disease, or a healthy co-twin of an affected twin (not recorded which). Sequences were obtained from blood. The V call is TRBV7-2, the J call TRBJ1-6; TCRdb's D call, TRBD1, is unchecked because there is no DNA. The CDR3 loop is CASSYRGMNSPLHF.